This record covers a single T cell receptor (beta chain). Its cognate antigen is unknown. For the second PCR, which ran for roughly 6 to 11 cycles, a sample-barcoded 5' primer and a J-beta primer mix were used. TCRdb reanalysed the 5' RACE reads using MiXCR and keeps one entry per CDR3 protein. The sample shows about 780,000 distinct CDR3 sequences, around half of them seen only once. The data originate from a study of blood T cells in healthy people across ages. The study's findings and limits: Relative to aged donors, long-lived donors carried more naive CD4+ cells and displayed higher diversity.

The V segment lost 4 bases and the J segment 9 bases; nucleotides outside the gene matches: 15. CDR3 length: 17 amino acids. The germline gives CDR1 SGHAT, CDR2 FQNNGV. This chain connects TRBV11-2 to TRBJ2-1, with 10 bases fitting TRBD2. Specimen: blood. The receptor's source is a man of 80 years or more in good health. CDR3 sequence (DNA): TGTGCCAGCAGCTCTATAGAGAGCGGGAGGGCCTGGAGTGAGCAGTTCTTC. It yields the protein CASSSIESGRAWSEQFF.